This T cell receptor (beta chain) is drawn from a study of blood T cell repertoires in COVID-19. Across the whole study: Spain, Italy and the United States supplied samples that represented acute and convalescent COVID-19. Sample material is recorded as cDNA or gDNA derived from T cells, B-cell-depleted T cells, or PBMCs.

Followed longitudinally, the Seattle patients had been enrolled during active infection. TCRdb's copy holds only in-frame clones and misses some; the assay was immunoSEQ multiplex PCR. The sample has 300,000 to 450,000 clones; 80% to 90% are singletons. The sample was peripheral blood. The source of this sequence is a woman aged 55 to 70 with COVID-19, enrolled during active disease.

The CDR3 here is CAIKDRVDYGYTF. CDR3 nucleotide sequence: TGTGCCATCAAGGACAGGGTGGATTATGGCTACACCTTC. The chain links TRBV10-3 to TRBJ1-2; 8 bases agree with TRBD1. Germline lookup yields CDR1 ENHRY and CDR2 SYGVKD. The CDR3 covers 13 residues. V gave up 7 bases and J gave up 5 bases; unmatched junction bases: 6.